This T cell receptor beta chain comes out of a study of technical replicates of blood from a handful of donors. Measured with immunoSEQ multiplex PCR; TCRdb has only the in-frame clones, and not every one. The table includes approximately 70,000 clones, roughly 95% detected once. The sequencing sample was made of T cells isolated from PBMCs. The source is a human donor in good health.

CDR3 residues: CASSRFGTGDIDTQYF. The CDR3 DNA follows: TGTGCCAGCAGCCGATTCGGGACAGGGGATATAGATACGCAGTATTTT. The chain is built from TRBV7-9 and TRBJ2-3; 10 bases agree with TRBD1. After removal of 5 bases from V and 5 bases from J, the junction contained 10 bases not matched to a gene. The CDR3 has 16 amino acids. CDR1 is SEHNR, CDR2 FQNEAQ, per germline (reference sequence).